This TCR beta chain was profiled in a study of shared clonotypes between healthy human individuals. Overall study: Donor composition was a couple of women and a few men, aged 18 to 49.

Concerning this clone: What it binds is unknown.

Notes on the study in general: The diversity represented, both genetic and in exposure history, was limited by few donors.

The sorted-subset replicate PCRs were given approximately 190 ng DNA, which is tens of thousands of T cell genomes. The assay was immunoSEQ multiplex PCR, and TCRdb's table has in-frame clones only and misses some. The table lists a few hundred thousand clones, around 97% of them singletons. The source is a woman in her thirties in good health. The sample consisted of naive CD4+ T cells sorted from blood. Stated subset: CD45RA+ positively selected.

The CDR3 DNA follows: TGTGCCAGCAGCTTCCCGACGAGCGTCTATGGCTACACCTTC. Amino acid sequence: CASSFPTSVYGYTF. The J gene is TRBJ1-2, the V gene TRBV5-4; D unclear. This CDR3 is built from 14 residues. V lost 2 bases and J 4 bases, leaving 12 bases between the germline ends. Germline loops: CDR1 SGHNT, CDR2 YYREEE (reference sequence).